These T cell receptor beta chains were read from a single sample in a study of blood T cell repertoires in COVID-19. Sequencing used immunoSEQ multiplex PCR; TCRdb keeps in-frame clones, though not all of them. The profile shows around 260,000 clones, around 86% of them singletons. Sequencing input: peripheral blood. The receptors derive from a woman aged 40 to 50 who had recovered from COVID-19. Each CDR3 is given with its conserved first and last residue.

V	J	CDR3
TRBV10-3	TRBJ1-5	CAIGLGAQPQHF
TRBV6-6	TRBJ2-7	CASSRLTTGTTPYEQYF
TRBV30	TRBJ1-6	CAWGTENSPLHF
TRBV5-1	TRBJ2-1	CASSLGLAGAGEQFF
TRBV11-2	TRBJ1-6	CASSLVRDYNSPLHF
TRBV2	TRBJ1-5	CASTLYGGINNQPQHF
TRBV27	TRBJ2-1	CASGVGGLASGQGARSYNEQFF
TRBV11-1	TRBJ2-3	CASSLQSGGPTDTQYF
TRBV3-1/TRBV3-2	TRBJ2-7	CASSQDRAPTREQYF
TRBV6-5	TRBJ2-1	CASRPRGLYNEQFF
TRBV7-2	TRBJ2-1	CASSPRTSGIFGEQFF
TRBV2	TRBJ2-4	CASMRMDILAKNIQYF
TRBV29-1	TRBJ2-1	CSAATSGGTNSYNEQFF
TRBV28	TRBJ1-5	CASSPGTGNSNQPQHF
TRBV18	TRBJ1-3	CASSPITGTVGNTIYF
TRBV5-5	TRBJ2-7	CASSLVGQGGHEQYF
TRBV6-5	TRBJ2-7	CATERVLSYEQYF
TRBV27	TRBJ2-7	CASSPTGQGRHEQYF
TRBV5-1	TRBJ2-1	CASSLIGGVINEQFF
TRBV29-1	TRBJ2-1	CSAEGGNNEQFF
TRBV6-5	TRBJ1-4	CASSPGQGYEKLFF
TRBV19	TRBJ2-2	CASTYSGRQNTGELFF
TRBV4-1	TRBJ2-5	CASSQAGGGRLETQYF
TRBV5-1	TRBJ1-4	CASSYTPRSESTNEKLFF
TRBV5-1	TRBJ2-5	CASSLASTEETQYF
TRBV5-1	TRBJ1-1	CASSRMTGAMNTEAFF
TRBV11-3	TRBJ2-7	CASSPPGSGSSYEQYF
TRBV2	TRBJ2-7	CATWTGAEQYF
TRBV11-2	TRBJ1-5	CASSLEGTGHQPQHF
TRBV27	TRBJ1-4	CASSLGTATEKLFF
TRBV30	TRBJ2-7	CAWSVSPGGEQYF
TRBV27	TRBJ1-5	CASSSGQGRNQPQHF
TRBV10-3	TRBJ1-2	CAISEPAGTGGEVVRYGYTF
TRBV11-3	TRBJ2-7	CASGLSYEQYF
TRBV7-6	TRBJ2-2	CASSLSGVNTGELFF
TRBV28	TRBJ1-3	CASSSPLTGEKPSGNTIYF
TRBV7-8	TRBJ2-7	CASSLGQGGPHEQYF
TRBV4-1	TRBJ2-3	CASSPLAGADTQYF
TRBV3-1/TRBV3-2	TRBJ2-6	CASSLYGQGPSGANVLTF
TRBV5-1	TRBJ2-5	CASSSTGGLQETQYF
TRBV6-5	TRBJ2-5	CASRSPGGQETQYF
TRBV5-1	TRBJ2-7	CASSLGQGLWEQYF
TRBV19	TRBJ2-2	CASRRQGVTNTGELFF
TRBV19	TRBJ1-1	CASSPSQVRLTEAFF
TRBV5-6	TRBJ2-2	CASTLGRGSTGELFF
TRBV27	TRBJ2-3	CASSLGGTDTQYF
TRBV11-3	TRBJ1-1	CASSPGQGGTEAFF
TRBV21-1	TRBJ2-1	CASSNAPNEQFF
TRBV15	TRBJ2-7	CATRGTGQTYEQYF
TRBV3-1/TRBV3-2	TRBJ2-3	CASSQEISGRVTDTQYF
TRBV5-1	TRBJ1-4	CASSLAGGSEKLFF
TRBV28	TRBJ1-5	CASSIIDSKYSNQPQHF
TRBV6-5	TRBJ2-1	CASSYSGVDEQFF
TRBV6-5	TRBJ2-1	CASSYGGAGRNEQFF
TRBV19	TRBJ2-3	CASSIDVSGPSTDTQYF